This T cell receptor (beta chain) appears in the sequencing data of a study of T cells in Graves' hyperthyroidism and ophthalmopathy. Study in general: Peripheral blood was obtained at initial diagnosis, preceding any treatment.

In this sample, this clonotype turned up many times. Its matching antigen is unknown. CDR1 is DFQATT, CDR2 SNEGSKA, per germline (reference sequence). The V segment lost 0 bases and the J segment 7 bases; nucleotides outside the gene matches: 12. CDR3 length equals 17 residues. Graves' hyperthyroidism was deemed stable given no ophthalmopathy progression within 18 months. Thyroid ultrasound, orbital computed tomography, clinical symptoms, and serum thyroxine and TRAb underpinned diagnoses. Study results and caveats: Ophthalmopathy, as predicted by the model, came a median approximately 6.5 months after the prediction.

TCR beta CDR3 region amplification was performed from RNA transcripts. Researchers ran a first-round RT-PCR on the TCR CDR3 using the HTBI primer set. TCRdb used MiXCR to reprocess the multiplex PCR reads, holding one entry per CDR3 protein. The data contain over 500,000 distinct CDR3 sequences, around 13% of them singletons. The sequenced sample consisted of blood. This clonotype originated in a woman in her thirties or forties with Graves' hyperthyroidism. The chain employs TRBV20-1 and TRBJ2-1; 10 positions match TRBD2. This chain's CDR3 is CSARELGLAGVLNEQFF. The CDR3 DNA is TGCAGTGCTAGAGAACTGGGGCTAGCGGGAGTGTTAAATGAGCAGTTCTTC.